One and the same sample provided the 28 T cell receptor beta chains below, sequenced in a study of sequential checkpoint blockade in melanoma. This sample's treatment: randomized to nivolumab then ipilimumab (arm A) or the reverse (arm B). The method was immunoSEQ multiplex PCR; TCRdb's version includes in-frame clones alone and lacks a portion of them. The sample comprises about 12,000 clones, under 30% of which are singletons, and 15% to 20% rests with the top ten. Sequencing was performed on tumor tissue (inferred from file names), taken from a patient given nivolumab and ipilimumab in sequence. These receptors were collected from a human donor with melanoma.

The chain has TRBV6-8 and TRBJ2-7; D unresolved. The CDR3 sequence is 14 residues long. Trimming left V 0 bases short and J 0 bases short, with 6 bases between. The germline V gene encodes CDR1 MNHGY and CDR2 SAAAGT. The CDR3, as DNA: TGTGCCAGCAGTTACTCGAGGAGCTCCTACGAGCAGTACTTC. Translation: CASSYSRSSYEQYF.

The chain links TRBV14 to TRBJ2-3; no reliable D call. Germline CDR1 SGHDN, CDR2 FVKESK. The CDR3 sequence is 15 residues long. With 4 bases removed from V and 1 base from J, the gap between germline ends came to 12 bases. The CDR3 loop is CASSRNSLGTDTQYF. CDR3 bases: TGTGCCAGCAGCCGCAATAGCTTGGGCACAGATACGCAGTATTTT.

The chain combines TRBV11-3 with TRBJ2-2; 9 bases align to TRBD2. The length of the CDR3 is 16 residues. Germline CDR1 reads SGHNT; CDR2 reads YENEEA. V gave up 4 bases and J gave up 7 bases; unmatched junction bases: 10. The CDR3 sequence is CASSSAPPRGGGELFF. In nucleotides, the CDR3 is TGTGCCAGCAGCTCTGCCCCCCCGCGGGGGGGCGGGGAGCTGTTTTTT.

The CDR3, as DNA: TGTGCCAGCAGCCGAGAGCTAGCGGGGGGTGGGACCCAGTACTTC. Translated, it gives CASSRELAGGGTQYF. The genes are TRBV7-6 and TRBJ2-5; TRBD2 matches 11 bases. This CDR3 has 15 amino acids. V lost 5 bases and J lost 7; bases outside the gene matches: 9. Germline CDR1 SGHVS, CDR2 FNYEAQ. Full variable domain (missing parts from reference TRBV7-6 and TRBJ2-5): GAGVSQSPRYKVTKRGQDVALRCDPISGHVSLYWYRQALGQGPEFLTYFNYEAQQDKSGLPNDRFSAERPEGSISTLTIQRTEQRDSAMYRCASSRELAGGGTQYFGPGTRLLVL.

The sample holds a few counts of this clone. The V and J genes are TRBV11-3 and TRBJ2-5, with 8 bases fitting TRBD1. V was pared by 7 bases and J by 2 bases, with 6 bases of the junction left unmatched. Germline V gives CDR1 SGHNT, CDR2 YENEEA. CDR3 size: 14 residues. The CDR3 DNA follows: TGTGCCAGCACCCAAGGGACAGGACAAGAGACCCAGTACTTC. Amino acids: CASTQGTGQETQYF.

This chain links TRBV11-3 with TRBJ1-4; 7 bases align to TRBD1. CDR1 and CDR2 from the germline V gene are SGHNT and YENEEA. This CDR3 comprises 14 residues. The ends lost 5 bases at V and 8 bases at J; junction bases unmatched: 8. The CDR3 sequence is CASSMDRFREKLFF. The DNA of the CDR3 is TGTGCCAGCAGCATGGACAGGTTTAGGGAAAAACTGTTTTTT.

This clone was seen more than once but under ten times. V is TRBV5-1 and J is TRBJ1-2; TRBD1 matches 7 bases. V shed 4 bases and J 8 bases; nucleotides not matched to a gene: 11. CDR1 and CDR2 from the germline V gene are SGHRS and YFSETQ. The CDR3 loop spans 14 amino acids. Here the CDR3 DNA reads TGCGCCAGCAGCCACCACCAAACAGGGGAAGGCTACACCTTC. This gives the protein CASSHHQTGEGYTF.

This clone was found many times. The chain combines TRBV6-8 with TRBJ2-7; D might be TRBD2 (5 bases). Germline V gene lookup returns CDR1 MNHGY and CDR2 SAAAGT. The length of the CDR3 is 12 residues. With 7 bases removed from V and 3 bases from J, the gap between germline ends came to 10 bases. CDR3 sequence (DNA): TGTGCCAGCACCGCCGGACTCTACGAGCAGTACTTC. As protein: CASTAGLYEQYF.

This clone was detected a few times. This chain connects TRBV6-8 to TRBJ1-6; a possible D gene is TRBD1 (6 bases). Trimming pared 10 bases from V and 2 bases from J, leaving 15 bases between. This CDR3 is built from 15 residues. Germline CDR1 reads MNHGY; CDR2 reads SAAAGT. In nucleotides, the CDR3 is TGTGCCATCAGAGTGCGGGACACCTATAATTCACCCCTCCACTTT. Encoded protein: CAIRVRDTYNSPLHF.

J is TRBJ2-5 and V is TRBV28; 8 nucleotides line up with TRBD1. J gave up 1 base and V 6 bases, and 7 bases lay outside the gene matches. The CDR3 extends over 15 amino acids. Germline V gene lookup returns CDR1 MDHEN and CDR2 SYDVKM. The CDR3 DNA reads TGTGCCAGCAGATGGGACAGGAAGGGCCAAGAGACCCAGTACTTC. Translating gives CASRWDRKGQETQYF.

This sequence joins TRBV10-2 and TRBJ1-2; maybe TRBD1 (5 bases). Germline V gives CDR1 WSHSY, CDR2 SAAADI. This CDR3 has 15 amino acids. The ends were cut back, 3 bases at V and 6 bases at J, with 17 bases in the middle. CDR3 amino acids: CASSDGYGDWNGYTF. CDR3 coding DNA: TGCGCCAGCAGTGACGGCTACGGGGACTGGAATGGCTACACCTTC.

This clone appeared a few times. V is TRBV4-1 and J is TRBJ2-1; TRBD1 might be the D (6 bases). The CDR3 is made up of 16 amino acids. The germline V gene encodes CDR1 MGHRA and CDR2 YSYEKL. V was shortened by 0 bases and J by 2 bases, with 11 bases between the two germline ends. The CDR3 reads CASSQDLGATYNEQFF. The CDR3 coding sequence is TGCGCCAGCAGCCAAGATTTGGGGGCAACCTACAATGAGCAGTTCTTC.

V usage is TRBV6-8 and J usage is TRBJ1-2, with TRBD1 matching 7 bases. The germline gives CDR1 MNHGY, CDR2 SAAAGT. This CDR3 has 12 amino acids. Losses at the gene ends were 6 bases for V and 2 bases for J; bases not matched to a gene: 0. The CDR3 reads CASRGQNYGYTF. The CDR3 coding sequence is TGTGCCAGCAGGGGACAGAACTATGGCTACACCTTC.

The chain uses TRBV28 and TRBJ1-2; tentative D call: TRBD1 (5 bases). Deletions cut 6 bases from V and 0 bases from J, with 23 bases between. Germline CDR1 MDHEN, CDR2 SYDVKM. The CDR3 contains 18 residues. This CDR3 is CASRGVGRGEGANYGYTF. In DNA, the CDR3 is TGTGCCAGCAGGGGAGTTGGAAGGGGCGAAGGAGCTAACTATGGCTACACCTTC.

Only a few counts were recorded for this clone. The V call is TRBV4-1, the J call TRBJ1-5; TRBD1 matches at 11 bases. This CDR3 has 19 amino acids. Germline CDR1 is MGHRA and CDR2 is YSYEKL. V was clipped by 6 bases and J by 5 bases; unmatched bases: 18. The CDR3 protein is CASSPRRALGTGGDQPQHF. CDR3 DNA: TGCGCCAGCAGTCCAAGACGAGCTTTGGGGACAGGGGGGGATCAGCCCCAGCATTTT.

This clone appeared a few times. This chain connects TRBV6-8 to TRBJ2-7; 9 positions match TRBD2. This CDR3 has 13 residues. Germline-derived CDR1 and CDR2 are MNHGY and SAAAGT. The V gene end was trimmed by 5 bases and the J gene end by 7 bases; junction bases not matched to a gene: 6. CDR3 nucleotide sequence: TGTGCCAGCAGTCCTCTAGCGGGGCGAGAGCAGTACGTC. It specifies CASSPLAGREQYV.

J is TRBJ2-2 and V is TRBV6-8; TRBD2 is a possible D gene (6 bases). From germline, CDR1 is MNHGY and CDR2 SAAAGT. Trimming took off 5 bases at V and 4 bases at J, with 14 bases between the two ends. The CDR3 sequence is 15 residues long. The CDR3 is CASSRRLVRTGELFF. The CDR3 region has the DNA TGTGCCAGCAGTCGTCGACTAGTCCGCACCGGGGAGCTGTTTTTT.

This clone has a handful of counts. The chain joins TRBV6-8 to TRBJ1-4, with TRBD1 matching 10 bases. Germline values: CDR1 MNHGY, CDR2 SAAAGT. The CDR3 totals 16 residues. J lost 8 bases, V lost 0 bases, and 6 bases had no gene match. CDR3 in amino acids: CASSYSTGGFREKLFF. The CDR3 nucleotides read TGTGCCAGCAGTTACTCGACAGGGGGCTTTCGGGAAAAACTGTTTTTT.

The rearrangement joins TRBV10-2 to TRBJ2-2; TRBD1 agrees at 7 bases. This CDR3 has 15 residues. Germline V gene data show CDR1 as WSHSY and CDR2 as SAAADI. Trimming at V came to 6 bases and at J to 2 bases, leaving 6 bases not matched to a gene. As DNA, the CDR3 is TGCGCCAGCAGACCGGGACAGACCAACACCGGGGAGCTGTTTTTT. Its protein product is CASRPGQTNTGELFF.

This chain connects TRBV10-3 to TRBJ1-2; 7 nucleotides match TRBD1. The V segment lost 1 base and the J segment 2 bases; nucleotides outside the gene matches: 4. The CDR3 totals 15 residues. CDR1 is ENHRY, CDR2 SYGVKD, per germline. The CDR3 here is CAISEFPDRNYGYTF. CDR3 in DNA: TGTGCCATCAGTGAGTTCCCGGACAGGAACTATGGCTACACCTTC.

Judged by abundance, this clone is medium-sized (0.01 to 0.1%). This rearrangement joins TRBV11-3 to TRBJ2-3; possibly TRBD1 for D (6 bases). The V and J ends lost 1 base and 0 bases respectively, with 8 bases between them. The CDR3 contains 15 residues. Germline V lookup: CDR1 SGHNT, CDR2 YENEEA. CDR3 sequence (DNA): TGTGCCAGCAGCTTAGGAGGGGGTAGCACAGATACGCAGTATTTT. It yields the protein CASSLGGGSTDTQYF.

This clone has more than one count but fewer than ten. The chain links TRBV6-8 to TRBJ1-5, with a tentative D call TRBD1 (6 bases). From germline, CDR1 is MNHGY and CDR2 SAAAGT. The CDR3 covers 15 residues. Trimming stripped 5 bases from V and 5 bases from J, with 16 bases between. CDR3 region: CASSPTGGGHQPQHF. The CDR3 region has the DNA TGTGCCAGCAGTCCGACGGGGGGGGGCCATCAGCCCCAGCATTTT.

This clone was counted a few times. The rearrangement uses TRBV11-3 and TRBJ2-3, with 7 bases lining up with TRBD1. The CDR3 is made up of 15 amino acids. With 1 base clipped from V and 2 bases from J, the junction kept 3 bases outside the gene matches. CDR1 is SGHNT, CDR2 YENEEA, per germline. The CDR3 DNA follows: TGTGCCAGCAGCTTAGGACAGGGCAACACAGATACGCAGTATTTT. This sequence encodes CASSLGQGNTDTQYF.

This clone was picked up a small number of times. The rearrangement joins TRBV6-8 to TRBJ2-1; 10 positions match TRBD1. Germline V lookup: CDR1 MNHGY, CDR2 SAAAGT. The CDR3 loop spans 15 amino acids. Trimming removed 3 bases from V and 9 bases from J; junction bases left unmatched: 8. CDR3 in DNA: TGTGCCAGCAGTTATCCGGGACAGGGGTTTCCTGAGCAGTTCTTC. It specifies CASSYPGQGFPEQFF.

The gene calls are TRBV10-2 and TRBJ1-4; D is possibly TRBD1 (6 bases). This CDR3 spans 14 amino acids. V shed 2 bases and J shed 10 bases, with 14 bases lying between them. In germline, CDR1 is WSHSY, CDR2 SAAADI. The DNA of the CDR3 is TGCGCCAGCAGTGAGCGAGACAGGATAGGAAAACTGTTTTTT. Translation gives CASSERDRIGKLFF.

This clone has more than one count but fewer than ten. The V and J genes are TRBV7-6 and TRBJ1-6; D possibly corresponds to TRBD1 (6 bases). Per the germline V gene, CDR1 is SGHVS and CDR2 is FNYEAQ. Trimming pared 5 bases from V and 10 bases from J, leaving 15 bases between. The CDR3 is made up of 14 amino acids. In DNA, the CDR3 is TGTGCCAGCAGCAGGGGGTTAGTAGCCTCACCCCTCCACTTT. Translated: CASSRGLVASPLHF.

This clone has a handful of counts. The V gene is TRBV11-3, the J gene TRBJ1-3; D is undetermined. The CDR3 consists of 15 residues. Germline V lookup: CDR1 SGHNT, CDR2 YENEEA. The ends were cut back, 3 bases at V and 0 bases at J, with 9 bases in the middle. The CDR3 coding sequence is TGTGCCAGCAGCTTGGAGGCCCACTCTGGAAACACCATATATTTT. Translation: CASSLEAHSGNTIYF.

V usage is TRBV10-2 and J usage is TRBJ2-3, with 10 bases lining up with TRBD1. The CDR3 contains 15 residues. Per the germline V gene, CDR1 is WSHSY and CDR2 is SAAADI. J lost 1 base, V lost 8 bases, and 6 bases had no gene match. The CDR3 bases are TGCGCCAGCTCCACGGGGACAGGGGGCACAGATACGCAGTATTTT. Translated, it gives CASSTGTGGTDTQYF.